This is a list of T cell receptor beta chains from one sample in a study of control samples from healthy donors and cancer patients. Assay used: immunoSEQ multiplex PCR; TCRdb lists only in-frame clones, some missing. The table lists around 80,000 clones, around 91% of them singletons. The sample was blood. These receptors originate from a man in his fifties in good health. Each CDR3 is given with its conserved first and last residue. The D gene is left open where the match is weak. Not every row has a clone size; where given, it reads once, few, many or a size class.

V	D	size	J	CDR3	DNA
TRBV18	-	-	TRBJ2-5	CASSPGVETQYF	TGTGCCAGCTCACCGGGGGTGGAGACCCAGTACTTC
TRBV5-4	-	-	TRBJ2-1	CASSFQQGPRSWNEQFF	TGTGCCAGCAGCTTCCAACAGGGCCCTCGCTCCTGGAATGAGCAGTTCTTC
TRBV27	-	-	TRBJ1-3	CATSSGGIGNTIYF	TGTGCCACCAGTAGCGGGGGGATAGGAAACACCATATATTTT
TRBV13	TRBD2	once	TRBJ2-3	CASRLRLAGGYLLTDTQYF	TGTGCCAGCAGACTTAGACTAGCGGGGGGTTACCTACTCACAGATACGCAGTATTTT
TRBV6-1	-	-	TRBJ1-6	CASSEQGRSPLHF	TGTGCCAGCAGTGAACAGGGGAGGTCACCCCTCCACTTT
TRBV5-1	TRBD2	-	TRBJ2-1	CASSPRTSGGSYNEQFF	TGCGCCAGCAGCCCCAGGACTAGCGGGGGGTCCTACAATGAGCAGTTCTTC
TRBV19	TRBD1	-	TRBJ2-4	CASSIYGDRDRNIQYF	TGTGCCAGTAGTATATATGGGGACAGGGATCGAAACATTCAGTACTTC
TRBV15	-	-	TRBJ2-7	CATSTSYEQYF	TGTGCCACCAGCACCAGCTACGAGCAGTACTTC
TRBV20-1	-	once	TRBJ2-7	CSASDHEQYF	TGCAGTGCTAGTGACCACGAGCAGTACTTC
TRBV18	-	-	TRBJ2-1	CASSLDSSYNEQFF	TGTGCCAGCTCACTGGACAGCTCCTACAATGAGCAGTTCTTC
TRBV7-9	-	-	TRBJ1-5	CASSLVGQPQHF	TGTGCCAGCAGCTTAGTTGGTCAGCCCCAGCATTTT
TRBV13	TRBD1	-	TRBJ1-2	CASSSQGRGYTF	TGTGCCAGCAGCTCACAGGGGCGGGGCTACACCTTC
TRBV14	TRBD1	few	TRBJ1-6	CASSPGTGYNSPLHF	TGTGCCAGCAGCCCAGGGACAGGCTATAATTCACCCCTCCACTTT
TRBV5-1	TRBD1	-	TRBJ1-1	CASSRTGSGSTEAFF	TGCGCCAGCAGCCGGACAGGGTCGGGGTCCACTGAAGCTTTCTTT
TRBV7-2	-	-	TRBJ2-3	CASSPISTDTQYF	TGTGCCAGCAGCCCCATTAGCACAGATACGCAGTATTTT
TRBV27	-	-	TRBJ2-1	CASKYRRAYNEQFF	TGTGCCAGCAAGTACAGGCGTGCCTACAATGAGCAGTTCTTC
TRBV19	-	-	TRBJ1-4	CASSMRRANEKLFF	TGTGCCAGTAGTATGAGGAGGGCTAATGAAAAACTGTTTTTT
TRBV7-9	TRBD1	-	TRBJ2-7	CASSPTGAYNEQYF	TGTGCCAGCAGCCCGACAGGGGCCTATAACGAGCAGTACTTC
TRBV5-4	TRBD1	-	TRBJ1-1	CASSPKANRGLDEAFF	TGTGCCAGCAGCCCTAAAGCGAACAGGGGGCTAGATGAAGCTTTCTTT
TRBV6-5	TRBD2	few	TRBJ2-3	CASSPAGNADTQYF	TGTGCCAGCAGTCCAGCGGGGAATGCAGATACGCAGTATTTT
TRBV30	-	once	TRBJ2-7	CAWSSGSGSYEQYF	TGTGCCTGGAGTTCCGGGAGCGGCTCCTACGAGCAGTACTTC
TRBV12-5	-	-	TRBJ2-1	CASGLGQSYNEQFF	TGTGCTAGTGGTTTGGGACAGTCCTACAATGAGCAGTTCTTC
TRBV9	-	-	TRBJ1-1	CASRILTGIENTEAFF	TGTGCCAGCAGAATCCTTACCGGGATAGAGAACACTGAAGCTTTCTTT
TRBV30	TRBD1	-	TRBJ1-2	CAWSTGQGGNGYTF	TGTGCCTGGAGTACGGGACAGGGGGGGAATGGCTACACCTTC
TRBV7-2	-	-	TRBJ2-7	CASSLTVHSSYEQYF	TGTGCCAGCAGCCTAACAGTCCACTCCTCCTACGAGCAGTACTTC
TRBV7-2	TRBD1	-	TRBJ1-2	CASSLRPPGQALRGYTF	TGTGCCAGCAGCTTGCGTCCCCCGGGACAGGCCCTAAGGGGCTACACCTTC
TRBV2	-	-	TRBJ1-1	CASSEELNTEAFF	TGTGCCAGCAGTGAGGAATTGAACACTGAAGCTTTCTTT
TRBV14	-	-	TRBJ2-2	CASSPRPGVNTGELFF	TGTGCCAGCAGCCCCAGGCCGGGAGTGAACACCGGGGAGCTGTTTTTT
TRBV19	TRBD1	-	TRBJ1-2	CASLARGRSENYGYTF	TGTGCCAGTCTTGCCAGGGGGCGCTCAGAAAACTATGGCTACACCTTC
TRBV5-4	TRBD1	-	TRBJ2-5	CASSLRGGADRRETQYF	TGTGCCAGCAGCTTGAGAGGGGGCGCAGACAGGCGGGAGACCCAGTACTTC
TRBV19	-	-	TRBJ1-2	CASSQNYVGYTF	TGTGCCAGTAGTCAGAATTACGTGGGCTACACCTTC
TRBV19	-	-	TRBJ2-7	CASSIGSSYEQYF	TGTGCCAGTAGTATTGGCAGTTCCTACGAGCAGTACTTC
TRBV5-4	-	-	TRBJ2-7	CASSPDPSYEQYF	TGTGCCAGCAGCCCGGACCCGTCCTACGAGCAGTACTTC
TRBV7-2	-	-	TRBJ1-4	CASSLGVGRLGEKLFF	TGTGCCAGCAGCTTAGGTGTGGGGCGCTTGGGCGAAAAACTGTTTTTT
TRBV12-5	TRBD1	few	TRBJ2-7	CASQPETGAYEQYF	TGTGCTAGCCAACCCGAAACAGGGGCCTACGAGCAGTACTTC
TRBV9	-	-	TRBJ1-1	CASSSSTPLTTEAFF	TGTGCCAGCAGCTCCTCGACCCCCCTCACCACTGAAGCTTTCTTT
TRBV19	-	-	TRBJ2-1	CASSWGADNEQFF	TGTGCCAGTAGTTGGGGGGCGGACAATGAGCAGTTCTTC
TRBV10-3	TRBD1	-	TRBJ1-1	CAISEWGQANTEAFF	TGTGCCATCAGTGAGTGGGGACAGGCGAACACTGAAGCTTTCTTT
TRBV7-9	-	-	TRBJ2-2	CAGARGADTGELFF	TGTGCCGGAGCAAGGGGGGCGGACACCGGGGAGCTGTTTTTT
TRBV6-1	TRBD2	-	TRBJ2-1	CASSEEGGRGNEQFF	TGTGCCAGCAGTGAAGAGGGCGGGAGGGGCAATGAGCAGTTCTTC